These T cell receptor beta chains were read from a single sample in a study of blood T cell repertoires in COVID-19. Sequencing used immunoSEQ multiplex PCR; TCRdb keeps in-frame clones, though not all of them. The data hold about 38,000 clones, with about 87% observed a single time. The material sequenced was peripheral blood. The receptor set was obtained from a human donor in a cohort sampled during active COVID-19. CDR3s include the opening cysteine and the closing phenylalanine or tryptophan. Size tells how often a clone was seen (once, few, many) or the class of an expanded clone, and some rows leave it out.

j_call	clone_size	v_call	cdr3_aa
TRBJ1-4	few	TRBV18	CASSPTVQDEKLFF
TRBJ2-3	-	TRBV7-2	CASRRTSGNTDTQYF
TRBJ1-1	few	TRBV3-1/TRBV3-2	CASSRGTGGSEAFF
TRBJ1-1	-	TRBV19	CASSIGSGNTEAFF
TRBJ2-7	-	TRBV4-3	CASSQDLPIGAYHRHEQYF
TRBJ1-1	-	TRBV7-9	CASSLDRGRSTEAFF
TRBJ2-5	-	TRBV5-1	CASSRTSGRRETQYF
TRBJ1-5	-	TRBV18	CASSPRGSQSQPQHF
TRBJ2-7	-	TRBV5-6	CASSLGGGDYEQYF
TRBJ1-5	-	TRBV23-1	CASSHGRDSRDQPQHF
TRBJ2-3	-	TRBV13	CASSARLAGGRAQYF
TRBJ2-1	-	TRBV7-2	CASSPRTGQGEQFF
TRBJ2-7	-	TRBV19	CASSIRPGSPYEQYF
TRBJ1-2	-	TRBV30	CAWSTGQGGANYGYTF
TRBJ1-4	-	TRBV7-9	CASSRPGKLFF
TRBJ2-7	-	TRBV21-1	CASSKEVPQVGRVSYEQYF
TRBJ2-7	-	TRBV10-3	CAISESGGGIYEQYF
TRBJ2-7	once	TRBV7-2	CASKKDRLAYEQYF
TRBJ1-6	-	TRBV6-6	CASSFRQGQDNSPLHF
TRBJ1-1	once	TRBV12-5	CASGSTGTAPGMAFF
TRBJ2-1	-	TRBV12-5	CASGLELVGPYSSYNEQFF
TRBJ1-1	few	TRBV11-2	CASSPYPQGFDTEAFF
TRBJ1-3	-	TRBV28	CASSLSAGPDSGNTIYF
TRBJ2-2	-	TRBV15	CATSRDQGLSNTGELFF
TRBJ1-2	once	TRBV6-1	CASSETGTAYGYTF
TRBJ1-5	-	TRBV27	CASSPDRGYQPQHF
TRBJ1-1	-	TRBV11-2	CASSSLQGWRAFF
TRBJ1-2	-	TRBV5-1	CASSLDAGGNGYTF
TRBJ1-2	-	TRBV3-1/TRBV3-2	CASSLSRGYGYTF
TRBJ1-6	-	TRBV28	CASSYPSGTLYNSPLHF
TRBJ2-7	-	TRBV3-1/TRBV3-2	CASTLAGGNNEQYF
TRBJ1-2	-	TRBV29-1	CSVEGGQPLSGYTF
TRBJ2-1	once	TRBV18	CASSSIAGGRDEQFF
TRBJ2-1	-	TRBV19	CASSMFGSGIKNEQFF
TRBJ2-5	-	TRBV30	CAWSLPLTGDRGGETQYF
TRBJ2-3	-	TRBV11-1	CASSLAHTDTQYF
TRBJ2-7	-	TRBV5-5	CASSLAGSRAAYEQYF
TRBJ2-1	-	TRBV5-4	CASSESSGTYNEQFF
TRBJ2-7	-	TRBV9	CASSVLSGGYEQYF
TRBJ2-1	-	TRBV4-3	CASSQVLSGAASSYNEQFF
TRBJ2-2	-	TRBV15	CATSRDLWDRGAGELFF
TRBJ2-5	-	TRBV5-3	CARSSYTSGRRETQYF
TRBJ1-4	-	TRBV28	CAISLAATNEKLFF
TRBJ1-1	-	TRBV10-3	CASQTTVNTEAFF
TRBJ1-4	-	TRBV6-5	CASSHYSGVDEKLFF
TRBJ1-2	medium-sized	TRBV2	CASSERGNGYTF
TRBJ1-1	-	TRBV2	CASSERGRRTEAFF
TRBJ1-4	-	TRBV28	CASSLRGGNEKLFF
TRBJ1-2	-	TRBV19	CASRDNYGYTF
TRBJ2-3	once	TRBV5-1	CASSTGTSTDTQYF
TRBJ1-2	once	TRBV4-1	CASSRSSSGQDNYGYTF
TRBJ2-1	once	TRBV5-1	CASRGILALDNEQFF
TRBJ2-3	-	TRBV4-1	CASSHPELADTQYF
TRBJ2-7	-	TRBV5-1	CASSLGAGATNGEQYF
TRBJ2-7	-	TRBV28	CASRPKGGLAAYEQYF
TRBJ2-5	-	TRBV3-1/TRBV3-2	CASSVRTGGGETQYF
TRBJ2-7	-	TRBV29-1	CSVVLRGRGVYEQYF
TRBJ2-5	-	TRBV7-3	CASSPRGPASGRQETQYF